A single sample gave rise to the 7 T cell receptor beta chains below, sequenced in a study of OX40 agonist ivuxolimab in advanced cancers. The assay was immunoSEQ multiplex PCR, and TCRdb's table has in-frame clones only and misses some. This sample has 80,000 or so clones; approximately 90% occur once, and the top ten carry approximately 8%. The sample was CD4+ or CD8+ T cells sorted from blood, taken in a trial of the OX40 agonist ivuxolimab. The receptors here all came from an adult with an advanced solid tumor such as melanoma, head and neck, liver or kidney cancer.

The V and J genes are TRBV11-2 and TRBJ1-3; D not certain. In germline, CDR1 is SGHAT, CDR2 FQNNGV. The V and J ends lost 2 bases and 4 bases respectively, with 18 bases between them. CDR3 length: 17 amino acids. The CDR3 loop is CASSLPTGSRGGNTIYF. CDR3 DNA sequence: TGTGCCAGCAGCTTACCCACCGGGTCCCGAGGCGGAAACACCATATATTTT.

With respect to this clone: At the DNA level, this CDR3 is encoded by other sequences in the same sample as well. The chain recombines TRBV29-1 with TRBJ1-1; D unresolved. The CDR3 covers 12 residues. CDR1 and CDR2 from the germline V gene are SQVTM and ANQGSEA. Trimming removed 4 bases from V and 4 bases from J, with 10 bases in between. CDR3 region: CSVVGQITEAFF. The CDR3 DNA follows: TGCAGCGTTGTTGGCCAGATCACTGAAGCTTTCTTT.

The V gene is TRBV2, the J gene TRBJ2-7, with D possibly TRBD1 on 6 matching bases. This CDR3 comprises 13 residues. V lost 0 bases and J lost 12, with 15 bases in between. Germline CDR1 reads SNHLY; CDR2 reads FYNNEI. The DNA for the CDR3 is TGTGCCAGCAGTGAAGCGCGGCAGGGGAACGGGTACTTC. This codes for CASSEARQGNGYF.

This clone was observed a few times. The rearrangement links TRBV6-5 to TRBJ1-1; perhaps TRBD1 as D (5 bases). CDR1 MNHEY and CDR2 SVGAGI come from the germline V gene. V shed 5 bases and J shed 7 bases, with 11 bases lying between them. This CDR3 is 12 amino acids long. In nucleotides, the CDR3 is TGTGCCAGCAGTCCGGGGCGCCTTGAAGCTTTCTTT. Protein product: CASSPGRLEAFF.

The V call is TRBV6-5, the J call TRBJ2-7; D uncertain. This CDR3 has 14 residues. With 5 bases removed from V and 1 base from J, the gap between germline ends came to 12 bases. Germline lookup yields CDR1 MNHEY and CDR2 SVGAGI. In nucleotides, the CDR3 is TGTGCCAGCAGTGTACAGTACGGATCCTACGAGCAGTACTTC. Translated: CASSVQYGSYEQYF.

The gene calls are TRBV10-1 and TRBJ2-5, with D perhaps TRBD1 (7 bases). Per germline, CDR1 WNHNN and CDR2 SYGVQD (reference sequence). With 3 bases removed from V and 7 bases from J, the gap between germline ends came to 15 bases. This CDR3 is 14 amino acids long. The CDR3 spells CASSEGYRGGTQYF. As DNA, the CDR3 is TGCGCCAGCAGTGAAGGGTACAGGGGAGGGACCCAGTACTTC.

The chain has TRBV10-1 and TRBJ1-1; no reliable D call. The CDR3 covers 13 residues. CDR1 and CDR2 from the germline V gene are WNHNN and SYGVQD (reference sequence). Trimming pared 5 bases from V and 0 bases from J, leaving 7 bases between. This chain's CDR3 is CASSLHMNTEAFF. The CDR3 DNA is TGCGCCAGCAGTTTACACATGAACACTGAAGCTTTCTTT.